This T cell receptor beta chain emerged from a study of cytomegalovirus exposure and HLA in healthy donors. Looking at the study overall: Counted in an early data release were 65 million to 100 million unique TCRs from HLA-typed donors.

Study-wide points: Trimming of TCR beta V- and J-genes showed a link, identified in a later analysis, to a missense DCLRE1C variant. Within the data, a cluster of highly shared sequence variants was likely a sequencing artifact.

It was with 60 Vbeta and 13 Jbeta primers that the PCR ran. Here immunoSEQ multiplex PCR was the method, and the copy in TCRdb shows in-frame clones only, minus some. The sample lists roughly 140,000 clones; less than 10% were seen once. Germline V gives CDR1 SGHRS, CDR2 YFSETQ. The CDR3 has 16 residues. Trimming cost V 4 bases and J 2 bases; bases outside gene matches: 9. This clone was counted between two and nine times. Its antigen is not known. The sequencing input was PBMCs. The clonotype comes from a male donor in good health and CMV-seronegative. The chain has TRBV5-1 and TRBJ2-5; 9 nucleotides match TRBD1. Here the CDR3 DNA reads TGCGCCAGCAGCGTAACAGGGGGCGTCGTGCAAGAGACCCAGTACTTC. Translating gives CASSVTGGVVQETQYF.